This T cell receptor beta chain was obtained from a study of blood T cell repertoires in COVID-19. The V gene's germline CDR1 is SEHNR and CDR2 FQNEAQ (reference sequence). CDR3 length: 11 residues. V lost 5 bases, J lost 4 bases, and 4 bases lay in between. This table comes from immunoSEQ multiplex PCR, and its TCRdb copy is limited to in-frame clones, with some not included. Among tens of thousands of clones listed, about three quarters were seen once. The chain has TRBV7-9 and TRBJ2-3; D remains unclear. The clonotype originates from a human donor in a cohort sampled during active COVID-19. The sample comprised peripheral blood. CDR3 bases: TGTGCCAGCAGCGCAGCAGATACGCAGTATTTT. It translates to CASSAADTQYF.